This paragraph covers one T cell receptor (beta chain) sequence. Trimming took off 10 bases at V and 1 base at J, with 10 bases between the two ends. Germline-derived CDR1 and CDR2 are SEHNR and FQNEAQ (reference sequence). This CDR3 is built from 13 residues. This entry is derived from a study of control samples from healthy donors and cancer patients. Sequenced by immunoSEQ multiplex PCR; TCRdb stores in-frame clones only, minus some. The table lists around 96,000 clones, 90% to 95% of them singletons. The specimen was blood. The clonotype comes from a man younger than 35 in good health. The chain joins TRBV7-9 to TRBJ2-2; D is unclear. CDR3 coding DNA: TGTGCCATCTCGATCTTGAACACCGGGGAGCTGTTTTTT. It specifies CAISILNTGELFF.